The 31 T cell receptor beta chains in this list originate from one sample, sequenced in a study of T-cell reconstitution after alpha-beta-depleted transplantation in children. Construction of the TCRbeta library involved unique molecular identifiers. TCRdb reanalysed the PCR reads using MiXCR and keeps one entry per CDR3 protein. The sample records about 540,000 distinct CDR3 sequences, approximately 16% being singletons. The sequencing here drew on PBMCs from the stem cell graft donor, taken from the stem cell graft. The receptors come from a human donor who donated a stem cell graft to a child with acute lymphoblastic leukemia.

The V gene is TRBV6-1, the J gene TRBJ2-7, with TRBD1 matching 9 bases. The CDR3 runs to 15 residues. V shed 6 bases and J 3 bases; nucleotides not matched to a gene: 9. Germline V gene data show CDR1 as MNHNS and CDR2 as SASEGT. The CDR3 DNA reads as TGTGCCAGCAGCAATAGACAGGGGGACTACTACGAGCAGTACTTC. It codes for CASSNRQGDYYEQYF.

This clonotype has more than one count but fewer than ten. J is TRBJ2-6 and V is TRBV9; D tentatively reads TRBD1 or TRBD2 (5 bases each). This CDR3 spans 17 amino acids. The V gene's germline CDR1 is SGDLS and CDR2 YYNGEE. Between the trimmed V and J ends, which lost 0 bases and 9 bases, there was a span of 19 bases. CDR3 in amino acids: CASSVGGTWEIRNVLTF. CDR3 in DNA: TGTGCCAGCAGCGTAGGTGGGACGTGGGAAATCCGCAACGTCCTGACTTTC. Full variable domain (outside the CDR3, taken from reference TRBV9 and TRBJ2-6): DSGVTQTPKHLITATGQRVTLRCSPRSGDLSVYWYQQSLDQGLQFLIQYYNGEERAKGNILERFSAQQFPDLHSELNLSSLELGDSALYFCASSVGGTWEIRNVLTFGAGSRLTVL.

This clonotype was seen a handful of times. This chain joins TRBV5-6 and TRBJ2-4; D is perhaps TRBD1 or TRBD2 (5 bases each). Trimming shortened V by 3 bases and J by 1 base, and 17 bases separated the two germline ends. Germline V lookup: CDR1 SGHDT, CDR2 YYEEEE. The CDR3 is 17 residues long. The CDR3 region is CASSSPGPIFAKNIQYF. The CDR3 DNA reads as TGTGCCAGCAGCTCGCCGGGACCTATATTTGCCAAAAACATTCAGTACTTC.

This clonotype was seen ten or more times. The chain recombines TRBV5-1 with TRBJ1-1; perhaps TRBD1 as D (5 bases). The CDR3 is 14 residues long. With 0 bases removed from V and 6 bases from J, the gap between germline ends came to 12 bases. From germline, CDR1 is SGHRS and CDR2 YFSETQ. CDR3 sequence reads: CASSLGLGQPEAFF. The CDR3 DNA reads as TGCGCCAGCAGCTTGGGCCTTGGACAACCTGAAGCTTTCTTT. Full variable domain (remainder filled in from reference TRBV5-1 and TRBJ1-1): KAGVTQTPRYLIKTRGQQVTLSCSPISGHRSVSWYQQTPGQGLQFLFEYFSETQRNKGNFPGRFSGRQFSNSRSEMNVSTLELGDSALYLCASSLGLGQPEAFFGQGTRLTVV.

The J gene is TRBJ2-1, the V gene TRBV10-3; 7 bases are a match to TRBD2. The CDR3 extends over 14 amino acids. Losses at the gene ends were 4 bases for V and 5 bases for J; bases not matched to a gene: 5. Germline CDR1 is ENHRY and CDR2 is SYGVKD. Here the CDR3 reads CAISGNGLDNEQFF. CDR3 in DNA: TGTGCCATCAGTGGGAACGGACTAGACAATGAGCAGTTCTTC.

The chain has TRBV29-1 and TRBJ2-3; D perhaps matches TRBD1 (5 bases). Germline V gene sequence: CDR1 SQVTM, CDR2 ANQGSEA. This CDR3 comprises 12 residues. The V end lost 4 bases, the J end lost 4 bases, and 9 bases lay between the germline ends. The CDR3: CSVGRVADTQYF. CDR3 nucleotide sequence: TGCAGCGTTGGCAGGGTAGCAGATACGCAGTATTTT.

The rearrangement links TRBV5-1 to TRBJ2-4; 9 nucleotides line up with TRBD2. V gave up 4 bases and J gave up 7 bases; unmatched junction bases: 9. The germline CDR1 and CDR2 sequences are SGHRS and YFSETQ. The CDR3 contains 15 residues. In DNA, the CDR3 is TGCGCCAGCAGCCCGACTAGCGGTACATGGAACATTCAGTACTTC. It yields the protein CASSPTSGTWNIQYF.

This clonotype turned up a few times. V gene TRBV7-9 combines with J gene TRBJ2-5; 7 bases are shared with TRBD2. V was pared by 0 bases and J by 0 bases, with 1 base of the junction left unmatched. Germline CDR1 and CDR2: SEHNR and FQNEAQ (reference sequence). The CDR3 is 15 amino acids. The CDR3 protein is CASSLAGGDQETQYF. DNA for the CDR3: TGTGCCAGCAGCTTAGCGGGAGGGGACCAAGAGACCCAGTACTTC.

The sample holds a few counts of this clonotype. The chain couples TRBV5-1 to TRBJ1-1; D is possibly TRBD1 (5 bases). The CDR3 sequence is 12 residues long. Per the germline V gene, CDR1 is SGHRS and CDR2 is YFSETQ. V dropped 6 bases and J dropped 4 bases, with 10 bases sitting between them. The CDR3 bases are TGCGCCAGCACCACGGGGACCACTGAAGCTTTCTTT. It is translated as CASTTGTTEAFF.

The chain combines TRBV6-1 with TRBJ2-2, with 7 bases aligning to TRBD1. The CDR3 sequence is 15 residues long. V lost 6 bases and J lost 0; bases outside the gene matches: 4. CDR1 is MNHNS and CDR2 is SASEGT in the germline V gene. In DNA, the CDR3 is TGTGCCAGCAGCTGGGACAGCCCGAACACCGGGGAGCTGTTTTTT. It translates to CASSWDSPNTGELFF.

This clonotype has just a few counts. The V and J genes are TRBV4-1 and TRBJ2-1, with D unclear. The germline V gene has CDR1 MGHRA and CDR2 YSYEKL. CDR3 size: 16 residues. V was pared by 0 bases and J by 2 bases, with 11 bases between. CDR3 sequence: CASSQDSPEPYNEQFF. The CDR3 coding sequence is TGCGCCAGCAGCCAAGATAGCCCGGAGCCCTACAATGAGCAGTTCTTC.

This clonotype has more than one count but fewer than ten. This rearrangement joins TRBV5-5 to TRBJ1-2; 10 nucleotides agree with TRBD1. The V gene end was trimmed by 0 bases and the J gene end by 3 bases; junction bases not matched to a gene: 2. CDR1 and CDR2 (germline): SGHKS, YYEKEE (reference sequence). The length of the CDR3 is 15 residues. CDR3 protein: CASSLGGTGDYGYTF. The CDR3 nucleotides read TGTGCCAGCAGCTTGGGGGGGACAGGGGACTATGGCTACACCTTC.

This clonotype occurred a few times. The chain joins TRBV20-1 to TRBJ1-2; D remains ambiguous. V shed 3 bases and J shed 8 bases, with 10 bases lying between them. The CDR3 runs to 11 residues. CDR1 DFQATT and CDR2 SNEGSKA come from the germline V gene (reference sequence). CDR3 in DNA: TGCAGTGCTAGGGTACCCCTAGGCTACACCTTC. Translating it yields CSARVPLGYTF.

This clonotype was found a few times. J is TRBJ2-7 and V is TRBV10-3; no reliable D call. The CDR3 contains 16 residues. V shed 0 bases and J shed 0 bases, with 12 bases lying between them. CDR1 ENHRY and CDR2 SYGVKD come from the germline V gene. In nucleotides, the CDR3 is TGTGCCATCAGTGAGTCGTCAGGCGGATACTCCTACGAGCAGTACTTC. Encoded protein: CAISESSGGYSYEQYF.

This clonotype was seen more than once but under ten times. The J gene is TRBJ2-2, the V gene TRBV7-9; D is possibly TRBD2 (7 bases). Trimming left V 8 bases short and J 4 bases short, with 17 bases between. CDR3 size: 15 residues. Germline lookup yields CDR1 SEHNR and CDR2 FQNEAQ (reference sequence). In DNA, the CDR3 is TGTGCCAGCGCAGCTGGGGGGGCCTCCACCGGGGAGCTGTTTTTT. Protein product: CASAAGGASTGELFF.

This clonotype appeared many times. CDR3 bases: TGCGCCAGCAGCCCCGTGGCTAACTATGGCTACACCTTC. This encodes CASSPVANYGYTF. The chain links TRBV5-1 to TRBJ1-2, with D uncertain. The ends were cut back, 4 bases at V and 0 bases at J, with 7 bases in the middle. In germline, CDR1 is SGHRS, CDR2 YFSETQ. The CDR3 length is 13 residues.

This clonotype was counted only a few times. The gene calls are TRBV12-3 or TRBV12-4 and TRBJ2-3; 7 bases agree with TRBD2. Germline trimming cut 0 bases from V and 4 bases from J; bases unmatched to any gene: 7. This CDR3 comprises 16 residues. The CDR3 loop reads CASSLAGLGAADTQYF. The DNA for the CDR3 is TGTGCCAGCAGTTTAGCAGGACTAGGGGCCGCAGATACGCAGTATTTT.

Ten or more counts support this clonotype. In nucleotides, the CDR3 is TGTGCCAGCAGCTTACTGACAGACTATGGCTACACCTTC. This codes for CASSLLTDYGYTF. The rearrangement uses TRBV7-9 and TRBJ1-2; maybe TRBD1 (5 bases). Trimming removed 2 bases at V and 3 bases at J, with 7 bases between. This CDR3 has 13 residues. The germline V gene encodes CDR1 SEHNR and CDR2 FQNEAQ (reference sequence).

This clonotype was found a few times. The chain is built from TRBV5-5 and TRBJ2-2; the D gene is possibly TRBD1 (5 bases). Trimming stripped 0 bases from V and 6 bases from J, with 15 bases between. The V gene's germline CDR1 is SGHKS and CDR2 YYEKEE (reference sequence). The CDR3 totals 16 residues. The CDR3: CASSLGRQGRAGELFF. In DNA, the CDR3 is TGTGCCAGCAGCTTGGGTCGGCAGGGCCGCGCCGGGGAGCTGTTTTTT.

The gene calls are TRBV29-1 and TRBJ1-2; D is possibly TRBD1 (6 bases). The CDR3 has 12 amino acids. Germline V gene sequence: CDR1 SQVTM, CDR2 ANQGSEA. The V gene lost 5 bases and the J gene lost 6 bases, with 13 bases spanning the gap. CDR3 loop: CSVPTGTDGYTF. DNA of the CDR3: TGCAGCGTTCCCACAGGGACTGATGGCTACACCTTC.

This clonotype was seen a handful of times. V usage is TRBV20-1 and J usage is TRBJ2-4; D is undetermined. Germline V CDR1 and CDR2: DFQATT, SNEGSKA (reference sequence). V lost 6 bases and J lost 0, with 12 bases in between. CDR3 length: 14 residues. Here the CDR3 reads CSARLLLAKNIQYF. The DNA of the CDR3 is TGCAGTGCCCGACTGCTTCTAGCCAAAAACATTCAGTACTTC.

CDR3 nucleotide sequence: TGTGCCAGCAGCTACCGACTAGCGACCTACAATGAGCAGTTCTTC. It yields the protein CASSYRLATYNEQFF. This chain joins TRBV4-2 and TRBJ2-1; 8 positions agree with TRBD2. CDR3 length: 15 residues. The junction had 5 bases not matched to a gene; V was cut back by 5 bases and J by 2 bases. Per the germline V gene, CDR1 is LGHNA and CDR2 is YNFKEQ.

This clonotype has just a few counts. The chain combines TRBV7-3 with TRBJ2-2; the match to TRBD1 covers 7 bases. Germline V gene lookup returns CDR1 SGHTA and CDR2 FQGTGA. V was pared by 0 bases and J by 6 bases, with 4 bases of the junction left unmatched. The CDR3 totals 15 residues. The CDR3 DNA sequence: TGTGCCAGCAGCTTAACAGGGGGCGCCGCCGGGGAGCTGTTTTTT. Translating it yields CASSLTGGAAGELFF.

Only a few counts were recorded for this clonotype. This chain connects TRBV20-1 to TRBJ2-1; D ambiguous. V was shortened by 3 bases and J by 6 bases, with 6 bases between the two germline ends. Germline CDR1 is DFQATT and CDR2 is SNEGSKA (reference sequence). The CDR3 runs 11 residues. CDR3 sequence reads: CSARYSNEQFF. The CDR3 DNA reads as TGCAGTGCTAGGTACAGCAATGAGCAGTTCTTC.

The chain recombines TRBV5-1 with TRBJ2-2, with a possible D match to TRBD2 (6 bases). Trimming left V 10 bases short and J 4 bases short, with 20 bases between. Germline-derived CDR1 and CDR2 are SGHRS and YFSETQ. This CDR3 region has 15 residues. CDR3 loop: CACYEREAGTGELFF. The DNA for the CDR3 is TGCGCCTGCTATGAGCGCGAAGCGGGCACCGGGGAGCTGTTTTTT.

The rearrangement uses TRBV12-3 or TRBV12-4 and TRBJ2-1, with 8 bases fitting TRBD1. J was trimmed by 8 bases and V by 5 bases; bases with no gene match: 8. The CDR3 is 14 amino acids. The CDR3 nucleotides are TGTGCCAGCAGTAACCTGACAGGGGTGGATGAGCAGTTCTTC. Translating gives CASSNLTGVDEQFF.

This clonotype was observed a handful of times. This chain connects TRBV6-2 or TRBV6-3 to TRBJ1-5; D gene unclear. Per the germline V gene, CDR1 is MNHEY and CDR2 is SVGEGT. The CDR3 extends over 18 amino acids. Trimming removed 8 bases at V and 5 bases at J, with 28 bases between. The CDR3 DNA is TGTGCCAGCGGACGGCCCCCCTTAAGGACTAATGAGTATCAGCCCCAGCATTTT. Its protein product is CASGRPPLRTNEYQPQHF.

In this sample, this clonotype turned up a few times. The chain couples TRBV20-1 to TRBJ2-7; 8 nucleotides line up with TRBD1. This CDR3 contains 14 residues. CDR1 and CDR2 (germline): DFQATT, SNEGSKA (reference sequence). V shed 1 base and J 3 bases; nucleotides not matched to a gene: 5. The CDR3 spells CSARGAGGHYEQYF. CDR3 DNA: TGCAGTGCTAGAGGGGCAGGGGGCCACTACGAGCAGTACTTC.

The chain has TRBV5-1 and TRBJ2-4; D not certain. CDR1 SGHRS and CDR2 YFSETQ come from the germline V gene. Trimming took off 1 base at V and 2 bases at J, with 13 bases between the two ends. This CDR3 is 16 amino acids long. The CDR3 DNA is TGCGCCAGCAGCTTGACAGTAGTGGAAACCAAAAACATTCAGTACTTC. Its translation is CASSLTVVETKNIQYF.

This chain connects TRBV5-1 to TRBJ2-4; TRBD2 matches 7 bases. J gave up 0 bases and V 1 base, and 1 base lay outside the gene matches. Germline CDR1 and CDR2: SGHRS and YFSETQ. The CDR3 consists of 15 residues. CDR3 nucleotide sequence: TGCGCCAGCAGCTTGCTAGCGGAAGCCAAAAACATTCAGTACTTC. Translated: CASSLLAEAKNIQYF.

The chain couples TRBV5-1 to TRBJ1-1, with TRBD1 identical over 8 bases. This CDR3 spans 17 amino acids. Trimming cost V 3 bases and J 1 base; bases outside gene matches: 11. Germline V gene data show CDR1 as SGHRS and CDR2 as YFSETQ. CDR3 sequence: CASSSTGGAGWNTEAFF. DNA of the CDR3: TGCGCCAGCAGCTCAACAGGGGGAGCTGGTTGGAACACTGAAGCTTTCTTT.